A selection of T cell receptor beta chains follows, all from one sample in a study of T cell repertoires in cytomegalovirus infection. These TCRs are of unknown antigen specificity. MiXCR, applied by TCRdb to the reads, yields one record per CDR3 protein. This table holds about 830,000 distinct CDR3 sequences, approximately 29% found once. This specimen was cultured CD8+ T cells from PBMCs, taken from culture after CMV antigen stimulation. All receptors derive from a human donor in good health (CMV status not recorded). Some clones in this sample may be carry-over from other donors' samples. Both conserved end residues are trimmed from each CDR3.

v_gene	j_gene	CDR3aa
TRBV6-5	TRBJ2-1	ASSYGPGWNEQF
TRBV13	TRBJ2-7	ASSGGLAPSYEQY
TRBV7-9	TRBJ2-3	ASSLLAGTRTDTQY
TRBV11-2	TRBJ2-5	ASSLNWEASQETQY
TRBV12-3/TRBV12-4	TRBJ2-1	ASSFRTSGGASFNEQF
TRBV4-1	TRBJ2-2	ASSGRTGEAGELF
TRBV28	TRBJ2-7	ASSFEGRSTYEQY
TRBV12-3/TRBV12-4	TRBJ2-3	ASSWGHRTDTQY
TRBV29-1	TRBJ2-5	SVELAGVQETQY
TRBV19	TRBJ1-1	ASSQATEAF
TRBV6-5	TRBJ2-6	ASTGSQASGANVLT
TRBV10-3	TRBJ1-5	AISEDSFNQPQH
TRBV7-2	TRBJ1-2	ASSIVWDRLPWDYGYT
TRBV7-6	-	ASSLVQGSNQPQY
TRBV6-1	TRBJ1-3	ASSGNHPLNTIY
TRBV27	TRBJ2-7	ASSSTWDGLSSYEQY
TRBV12-3/TRBV12-4	TRBJ2-1	ASSLVGSHNEQF
TRBV20-1	TRBJ2-3	SARDRILGGTDTQY
TRBV19	TRBJ2-5	ASSIVEGIETQY
TRBV10-2	TRBJ1-4	ASTTLGGQEYNEKLF